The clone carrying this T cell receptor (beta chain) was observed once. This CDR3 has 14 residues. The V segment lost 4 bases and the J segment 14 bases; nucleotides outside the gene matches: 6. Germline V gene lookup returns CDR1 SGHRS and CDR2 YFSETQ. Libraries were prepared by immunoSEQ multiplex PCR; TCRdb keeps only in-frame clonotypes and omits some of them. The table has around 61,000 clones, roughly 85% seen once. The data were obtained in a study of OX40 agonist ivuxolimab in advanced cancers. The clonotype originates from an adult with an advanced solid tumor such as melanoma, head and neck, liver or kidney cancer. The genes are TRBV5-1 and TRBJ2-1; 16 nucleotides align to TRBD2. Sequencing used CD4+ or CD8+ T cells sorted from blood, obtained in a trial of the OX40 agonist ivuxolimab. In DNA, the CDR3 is TGCGCCAGCAGCCCCGGGACTAGCGGGAGGGCCAAGTTCTTC. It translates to CASSPGTSGRAKFF. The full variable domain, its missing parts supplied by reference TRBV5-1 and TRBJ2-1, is KAGVTQTPRYLIKTRGQQVTLSCSPISGHRSVSWYQQTPGQGLQFLFEYFSETQRNKGNFPGRFSGRQFSNSRSEMNVSTLELGDSALYLCASSPGTSGRAKFFGPGTRLTVL.